The subject of this entry is one T cell receptor (beta chain). What it binds is unknown. Preparation of TCR beta libraries was done by quantitative 5'-RACE with molecular barcodes. Using its own MiXCR run on the 5' RACE reads, TCRdb lists one record per CDR3 protein. The data show roughly 700,000 distinct CDR3 sequences, around a fifth seen once. The entry originates in a study of CD8 T cells in ankylosing spondylitis. In germline, CDR1 is MNHEY, CDR2 SVGEGT. V lost 11 bases and J lost 4, with 18 bases in between. The CDR3 length is 14 residues. Points from the study as a whole: For ankylosing spondylitis blood, a TCR beta motif of several highly homologous variants appeared characteristic.

Sample: blood, either unsorted or a sorted T cell fraction (not recorded which). The chain is built from TRBV6-2 or TRBV6-3 and TRBJ2-1; D could derive from TRBD1 or TRBD2 (5 bases each). The clonotype originates from a male donor with ankylosing spondylitis. CDR3 in amino acids: CAAQGEGGYNEQFF. DNA for the CDR3: TGTGCCGCCCAGGGAGAGGGCGGATACAATGAGCAGTTCTTC.